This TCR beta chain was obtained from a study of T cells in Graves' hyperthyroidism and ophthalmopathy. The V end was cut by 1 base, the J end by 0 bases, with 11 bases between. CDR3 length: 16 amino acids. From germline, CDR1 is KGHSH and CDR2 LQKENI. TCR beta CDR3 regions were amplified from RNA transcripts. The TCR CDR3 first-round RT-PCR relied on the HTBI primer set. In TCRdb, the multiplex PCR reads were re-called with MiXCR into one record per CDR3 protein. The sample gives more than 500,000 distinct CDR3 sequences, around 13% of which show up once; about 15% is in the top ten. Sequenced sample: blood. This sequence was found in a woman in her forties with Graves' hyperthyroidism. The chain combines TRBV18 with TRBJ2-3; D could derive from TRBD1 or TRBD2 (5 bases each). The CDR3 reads CASSPQGSSSTDTQYF. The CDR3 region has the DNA TGTGCCAGCTCACCACAGGGGAGCTCTAGCACAGATACGCAGTATTTT.